These 3 T cell receptor beta chains came from one sample sequenced in a study of blood T cells in healthy people across ages. Combining a sample-barcoded 5' primer with a J-beta primer mix, a second PCR ran for roughly 6 to 11 cycles. TCRdb re-called the 5' RACE reads through MiXCR, storing one row per CDR3 protein. The data hold about 970,000 distinct CDR3 sequences, with 51% observed a single time. The sequenced sample was blood. Every receptor here comes from a woman aged 55-70 years in good health.

This clonotype was detected once. J is TRBJ1-2 and V is TRBV20-1, with D unclear. This CDR3 spans 11 amino acids. V gave up 3 bases and J gave up 8 bases, with 10 bases separating them. Per germline, CDR1 DFQATT and CDR2 SNEGSKA (reference sequence). CDR3 DNA: TGCAGTGCTAGGATCAGTCGCGGCTACACCTTC. Translation gives CSARISRGYTF.

The rearrangement joins TRBV5-1 to TRBJ2-1; no firm D call. The V gene lost 7 bases and the J gene lost 3 bases, with 14 bases spanning the gap. The CDR3 runs to 14 residues. CDR1 and CDR2 from the germline V gene are SGHRS and YFSETQ. The CDR3 DNA is TGCGCCAGCGGCCTTCCGGACGGCTACAATGAGCAGTTCTTC. This gives the protein CASGLPDGYNEQFF.

The chain employs TRBV7-2 and TRBJ2-5; TRBD2 agrees at 10 bases. The assigned J gene may be wrong: the sequence end matches TRBJ2-7 better. There are 14 residues in the CDR3. From germline, CDR1 is SGHTA and CDR2 FQGNSA. The CDR3 region has the DNA TGTGCCAGCAGCTCACTAGCGGGACGCTACGAGCAGTACTTC. This gives the protein CASSSLAGRYEQYF.